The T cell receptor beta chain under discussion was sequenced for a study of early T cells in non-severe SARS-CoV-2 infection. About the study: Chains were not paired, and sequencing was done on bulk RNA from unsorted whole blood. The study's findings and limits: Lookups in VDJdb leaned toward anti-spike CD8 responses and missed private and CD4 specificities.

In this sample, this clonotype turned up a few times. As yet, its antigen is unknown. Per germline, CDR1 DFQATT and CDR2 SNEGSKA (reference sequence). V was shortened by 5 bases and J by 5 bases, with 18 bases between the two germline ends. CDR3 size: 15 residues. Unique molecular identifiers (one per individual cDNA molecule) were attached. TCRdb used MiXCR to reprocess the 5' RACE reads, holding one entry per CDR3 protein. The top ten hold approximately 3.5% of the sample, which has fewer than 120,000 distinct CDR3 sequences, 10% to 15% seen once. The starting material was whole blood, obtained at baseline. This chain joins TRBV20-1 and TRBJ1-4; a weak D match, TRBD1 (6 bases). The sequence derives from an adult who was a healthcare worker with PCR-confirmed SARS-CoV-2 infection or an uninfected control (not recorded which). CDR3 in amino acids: CSAYKRGELNEKLFF. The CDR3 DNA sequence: TGCAGTGCTTACAAGAGGGGGGAGCTCAATGAAAAACTGTTTTTT.